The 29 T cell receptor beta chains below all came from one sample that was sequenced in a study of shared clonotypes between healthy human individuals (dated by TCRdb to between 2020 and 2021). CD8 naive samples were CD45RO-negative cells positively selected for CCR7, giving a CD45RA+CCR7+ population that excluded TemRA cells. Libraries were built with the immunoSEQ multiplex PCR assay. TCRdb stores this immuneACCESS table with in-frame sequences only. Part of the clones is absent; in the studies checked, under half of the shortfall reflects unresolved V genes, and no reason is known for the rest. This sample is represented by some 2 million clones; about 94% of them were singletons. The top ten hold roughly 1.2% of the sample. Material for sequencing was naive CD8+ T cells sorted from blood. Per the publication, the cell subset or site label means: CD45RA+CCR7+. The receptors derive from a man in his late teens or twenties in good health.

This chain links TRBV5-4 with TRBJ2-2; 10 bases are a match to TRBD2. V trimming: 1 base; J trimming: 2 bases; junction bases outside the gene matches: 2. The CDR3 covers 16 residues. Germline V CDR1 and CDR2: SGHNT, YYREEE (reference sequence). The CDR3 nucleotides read TGTGCCAGCAGCTTGTGGACTAGCGGCAACACCGGGGAGCTGTTTTTT. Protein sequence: CASSLWTSGNTGELFF.

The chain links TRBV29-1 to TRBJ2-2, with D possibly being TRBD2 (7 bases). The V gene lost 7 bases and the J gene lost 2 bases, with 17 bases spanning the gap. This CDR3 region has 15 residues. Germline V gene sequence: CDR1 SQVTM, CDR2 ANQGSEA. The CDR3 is CSAAGASDNTGELFF. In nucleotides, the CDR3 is TGCAGCGCCGCGGGGGCTAGCGATAACACCGGGGAGCTGTTTTTT.

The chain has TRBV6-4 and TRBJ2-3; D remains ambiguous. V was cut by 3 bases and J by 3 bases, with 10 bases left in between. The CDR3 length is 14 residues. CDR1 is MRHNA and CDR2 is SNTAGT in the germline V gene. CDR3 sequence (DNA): TGTGCCAGCAGTGAAGGACCTTATACAGATACGCAGTATTTT. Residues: CASSEGPYTDTQYF.

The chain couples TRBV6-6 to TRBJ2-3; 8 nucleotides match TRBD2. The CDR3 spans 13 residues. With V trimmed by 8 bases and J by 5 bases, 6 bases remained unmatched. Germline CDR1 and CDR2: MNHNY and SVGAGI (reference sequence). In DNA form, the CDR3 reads TGTGCCAGCGAAGCGGGAGTGGTAGATACGCAGTATTTT. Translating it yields CASEAGVVDTQYF.

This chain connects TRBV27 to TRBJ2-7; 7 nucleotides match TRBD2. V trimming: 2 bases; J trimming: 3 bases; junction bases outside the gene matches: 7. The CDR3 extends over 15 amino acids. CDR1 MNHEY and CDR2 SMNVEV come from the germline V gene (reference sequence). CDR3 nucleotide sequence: TGTGCCAGCAGTTTAGGACTAGGGGAATACTACGAGCAGTACTTC. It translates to CASSLGLGEYYEQYF.

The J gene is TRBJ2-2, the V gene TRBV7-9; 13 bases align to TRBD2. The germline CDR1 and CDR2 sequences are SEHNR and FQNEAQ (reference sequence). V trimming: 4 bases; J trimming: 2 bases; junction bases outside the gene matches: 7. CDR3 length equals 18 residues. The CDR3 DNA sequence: TGTGCCAGCAGCTCCCCAACTAGCGGGAGGGCCAACACCGGGGAGCTGTTTTTT. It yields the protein CASSSPTSGRANTGELFF.

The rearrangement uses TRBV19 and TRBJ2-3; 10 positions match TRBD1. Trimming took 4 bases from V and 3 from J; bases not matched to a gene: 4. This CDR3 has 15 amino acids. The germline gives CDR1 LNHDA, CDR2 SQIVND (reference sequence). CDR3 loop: CASSTRTGGTDTQYF. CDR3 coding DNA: TGTGCCAGTAGTACGCGGACAGGGGGGACAGATACGCAGTATTTT.

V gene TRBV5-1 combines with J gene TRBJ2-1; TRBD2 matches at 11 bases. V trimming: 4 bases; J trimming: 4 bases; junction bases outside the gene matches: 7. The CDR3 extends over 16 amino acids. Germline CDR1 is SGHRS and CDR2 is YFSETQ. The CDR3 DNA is TGCGCCAGCAGCGGGGAGGGGACTAGCGGTTACAATGAGCAGTTCTTC. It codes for CASSGEGTSGYNEQFF.

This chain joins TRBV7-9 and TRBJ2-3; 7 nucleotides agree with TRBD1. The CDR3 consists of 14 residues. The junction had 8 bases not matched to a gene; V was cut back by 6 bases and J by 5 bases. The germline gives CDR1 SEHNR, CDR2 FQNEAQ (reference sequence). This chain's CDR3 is CASSPDRKGDTQYF. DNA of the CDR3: TGTGCCAGCAGTCCGGACAGGAAGGGAGATACGCAGTATTTT.

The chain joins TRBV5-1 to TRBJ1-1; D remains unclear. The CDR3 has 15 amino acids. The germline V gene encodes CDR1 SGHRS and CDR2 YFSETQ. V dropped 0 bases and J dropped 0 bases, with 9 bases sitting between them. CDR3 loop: CASSLDAGVNTEAFF. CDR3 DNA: TGCGCCAGCAGCTTGGATGCGGGAGTGAACACTGAAGCTTTCTTT.

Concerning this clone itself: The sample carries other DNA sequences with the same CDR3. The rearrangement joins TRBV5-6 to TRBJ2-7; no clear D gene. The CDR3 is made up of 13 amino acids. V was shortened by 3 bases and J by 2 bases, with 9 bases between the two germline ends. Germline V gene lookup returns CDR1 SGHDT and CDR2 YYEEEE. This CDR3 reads CASSSGSPYEQYF. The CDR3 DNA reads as TGTGCCAGCAGCTCGGGTTCCCCCTACGAGCAGTACTTC.

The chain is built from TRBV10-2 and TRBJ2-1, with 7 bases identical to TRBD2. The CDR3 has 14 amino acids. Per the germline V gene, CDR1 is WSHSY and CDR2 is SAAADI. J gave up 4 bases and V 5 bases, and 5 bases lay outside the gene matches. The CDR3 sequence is CASSLTGLYNEQFF. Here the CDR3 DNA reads TGCGCCAGCAGTTTAACGGGACTATACAATGAGCAGTTCTTC.

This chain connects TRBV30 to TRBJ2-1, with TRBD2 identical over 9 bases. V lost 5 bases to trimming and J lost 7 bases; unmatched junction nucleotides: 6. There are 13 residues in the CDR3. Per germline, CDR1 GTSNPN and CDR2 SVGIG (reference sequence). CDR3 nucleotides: TGTGCCTGGGCGACTAGCGGCGCTAATGAGCAGTTCTTC. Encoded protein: CAWATSGANEQFF. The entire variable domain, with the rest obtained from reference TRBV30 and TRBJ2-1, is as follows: SQTIHQWPATLVQPVGSPLSLECTVEGTSNPNLYWYRQAAGRGLQLLFYSVGIGQISSEVPQNLSASRPQDRQFILSSKKLLLSDSGFYLCAWATSGANEQFFGPGTRLTVL.

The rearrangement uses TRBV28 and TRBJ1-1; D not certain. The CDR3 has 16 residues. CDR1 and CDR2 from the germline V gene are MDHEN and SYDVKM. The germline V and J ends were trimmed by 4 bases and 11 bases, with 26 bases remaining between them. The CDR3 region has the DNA TGTGCCAGCAGTTCCCCTCAAGAATGGGCCATGGAAGCGGCTTTCTTT. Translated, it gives CASSSPQEWAMEAAFF.

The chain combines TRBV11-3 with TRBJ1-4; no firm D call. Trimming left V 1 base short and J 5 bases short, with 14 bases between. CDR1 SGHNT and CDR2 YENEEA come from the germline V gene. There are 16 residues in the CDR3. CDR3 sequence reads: CASSLAEGGLNEKLFF. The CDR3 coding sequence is TGTGCCAGCAGCTTAGCAGAGGGTGGGTTAAATGAAAAACTGTTTTTT.

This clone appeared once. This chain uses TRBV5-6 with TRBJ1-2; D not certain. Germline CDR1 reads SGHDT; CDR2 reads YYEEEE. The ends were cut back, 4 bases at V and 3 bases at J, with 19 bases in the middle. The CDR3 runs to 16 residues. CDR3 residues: CASSPFFLKHDYGYTF. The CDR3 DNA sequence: TGTGCCAGCAGCCCGTTCTTCTTAAAGCACGACTATGGCTACACCTTC. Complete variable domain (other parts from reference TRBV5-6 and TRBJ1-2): DAGVTQSPTHLIKTRGQQVTLRCSPKSGHDTVSWYQQALGQGPQFIFQYYEEEERQRGNFPDRFSGHQFPNYSSELNVNALLLGDSALYLCASSPFFLKHDYGYTFGSGTRLTVV.

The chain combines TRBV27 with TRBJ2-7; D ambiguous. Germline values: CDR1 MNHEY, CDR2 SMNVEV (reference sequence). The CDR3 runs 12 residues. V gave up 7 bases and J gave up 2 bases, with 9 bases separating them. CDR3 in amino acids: CASKGLAYEQYF. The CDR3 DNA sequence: TGTGCCAGCAAGGGTCTAGCCTACGAGCAGTACTTC.

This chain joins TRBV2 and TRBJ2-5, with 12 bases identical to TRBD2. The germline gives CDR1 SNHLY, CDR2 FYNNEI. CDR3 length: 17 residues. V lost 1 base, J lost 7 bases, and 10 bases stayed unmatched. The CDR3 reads CASSEGLAGVVPVTQYF. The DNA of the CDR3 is TGTGCCAGCAGTGAAGGACTAGCGGGAGTGGTACCAGTGACCCAGTACTTC.

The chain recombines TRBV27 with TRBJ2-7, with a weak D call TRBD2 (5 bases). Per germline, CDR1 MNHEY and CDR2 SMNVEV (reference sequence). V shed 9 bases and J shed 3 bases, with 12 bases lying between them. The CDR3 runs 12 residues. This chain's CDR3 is CASHSDGYEQYF. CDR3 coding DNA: TGTGCCAGTCATAGCGACGGCTACGAGCAGTACTTC.

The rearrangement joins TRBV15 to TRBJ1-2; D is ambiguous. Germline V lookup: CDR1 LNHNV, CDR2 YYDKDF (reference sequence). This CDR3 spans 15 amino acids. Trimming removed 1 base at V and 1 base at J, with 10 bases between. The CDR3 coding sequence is TGTGCCACCAGCAGAGTTTCCTTGGGTAACTATGGCTACACCTTC. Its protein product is CATSRVSLGNYGYTF.

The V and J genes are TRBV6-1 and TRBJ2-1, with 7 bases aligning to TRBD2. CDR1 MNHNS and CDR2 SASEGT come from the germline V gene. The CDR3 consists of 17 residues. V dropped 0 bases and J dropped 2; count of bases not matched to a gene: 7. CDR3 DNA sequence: TGTGCCAGCAGTGAAGCGGTGGCTAGCGGCACCTACAATGAGCAGTTCTTC. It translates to CASSEAVASGTYNEQFF.

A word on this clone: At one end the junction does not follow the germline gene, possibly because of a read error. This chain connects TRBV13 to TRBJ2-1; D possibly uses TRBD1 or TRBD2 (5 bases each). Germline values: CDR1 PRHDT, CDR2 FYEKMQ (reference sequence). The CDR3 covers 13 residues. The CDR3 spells CASSLGRDPQVIF. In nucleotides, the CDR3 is TGTGCCAGCAGCTTAGGCCGGGACCCTCAAGTGATCTTC.

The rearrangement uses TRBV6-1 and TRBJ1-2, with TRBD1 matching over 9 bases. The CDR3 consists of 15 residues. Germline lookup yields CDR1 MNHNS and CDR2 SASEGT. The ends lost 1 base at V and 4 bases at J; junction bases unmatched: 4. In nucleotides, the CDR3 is TGTGCCAGCAGTGAAGGGACAGGGGATGTCTATGGCTACACCTTC. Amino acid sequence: CASSEGTGDVYGYTF.

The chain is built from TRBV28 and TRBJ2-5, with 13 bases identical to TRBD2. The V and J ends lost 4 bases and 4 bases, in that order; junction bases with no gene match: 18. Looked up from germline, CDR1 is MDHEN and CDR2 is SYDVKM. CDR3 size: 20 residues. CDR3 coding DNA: TGTGCCAGCAGTTCGTTACGACATACTAGCGGGGGGGCCGGGATAGAGACCCAGTACTTC. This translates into CASSSLRHTSGGAGIETQYF.

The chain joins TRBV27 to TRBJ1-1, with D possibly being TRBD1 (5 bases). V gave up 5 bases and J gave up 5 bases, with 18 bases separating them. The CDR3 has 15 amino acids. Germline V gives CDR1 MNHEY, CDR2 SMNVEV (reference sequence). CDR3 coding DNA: TGTGCCAGCAGTCTCGGGGGTCCTTCAAGAACTGAAGCTTTCTTT. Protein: CASSLGGPSRTEAFF.

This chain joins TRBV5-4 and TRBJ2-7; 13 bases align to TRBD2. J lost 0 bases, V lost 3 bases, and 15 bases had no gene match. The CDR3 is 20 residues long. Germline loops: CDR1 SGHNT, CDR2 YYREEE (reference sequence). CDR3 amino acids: CASSWGLAGTVGIRSYEQYF. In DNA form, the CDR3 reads TGTGCCAGCAGCTGGGGACTAGCGGGAACTGTGGGGATCCGCTCCTACGAGCAGTACTTC.

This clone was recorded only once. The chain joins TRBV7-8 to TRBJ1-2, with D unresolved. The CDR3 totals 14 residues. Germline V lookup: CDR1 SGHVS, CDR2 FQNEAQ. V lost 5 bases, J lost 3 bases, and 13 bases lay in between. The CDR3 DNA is TGTGCCAGCAGCGACCAAGTGGCCCACTATGGCTACACCTTC. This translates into CASSDQVAHYGYTF.

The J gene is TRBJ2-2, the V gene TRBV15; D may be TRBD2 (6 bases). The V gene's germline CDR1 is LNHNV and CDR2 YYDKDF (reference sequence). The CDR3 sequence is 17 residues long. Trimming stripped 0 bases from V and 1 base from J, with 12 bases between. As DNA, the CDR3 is TGTGCCACCAGCAGAGATATAGGGACTGTGAACACCGGGGAGCTGTTTTTT. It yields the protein CATSRDIGTVNTGELFF.

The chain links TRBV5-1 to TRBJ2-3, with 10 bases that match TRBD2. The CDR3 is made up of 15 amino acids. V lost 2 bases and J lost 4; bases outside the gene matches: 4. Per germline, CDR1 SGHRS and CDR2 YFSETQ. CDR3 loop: CASSLSGGASDTQYF. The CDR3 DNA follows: TGCGCCAGCAGCTTAAGCGGGGGGGCTTCAGATACGCAGTATTTT.